This TCR beta chain was profiled in a study of blood T cell repertoires in COVID-19 (dated by TCRdb to 2019 to 2021). At the level of the whole study: Samples from collaborators originated in the United States, Italy and Spain and spanned both the acute and convalescent phases of COVID-19. The material from the prospective study consisted of cDNA or gDNA derived from T cells, B-cell-depleted T cells, or PBMCs. Subjects who had been exposed to COVID-19, were actively infected with it, or had recovered from it provided the deeply sampled blood TCRbeta repertoires that made up the dataset. The repertoires were released in a freely available public database intended as a resource for research on the immune response to SARS-CoV-2. Samples came from the ongoing ImmuneRACE study (first 160 participants) plus 1,254 subjects from 6 global collaborators. The sample metadata nearly always contained a de-identified subject ID, COVID-19 status, age in years and sex. Where available, HLA class I and class II types were obtained from metadata supplied by the sample provider rather than from assay-based typing. On the study overall, not on this receptor specifically: The amount of clinical and demographic metadata varied by source and participant and was provided uncurated.

Each collaborating institution followed its own protocols to collect whole blood in K2EDTA tubes. For TCRbeta analysis, collaborator samples were shipped as frozen whole blood, as isolated PBMCs, or as DNA extracted from either sample type. TCRbeta CDR3 regions were amplified from genomic DNA using the immunoSEQ Assay, a bias-controlled multiplex PCR. The study's own analysis went as follows. The number of nucleated cells in each sample was estimated from the amplification of reference gene primers within the assay. Sequence reads were collapsed and filtered to measure the absolute abundance of every unique TCRbeta CDR3 rearrangement. Productive Simpson clonality was computed per sample as the square root of Simpson's diversity index over productive rearrangements. Sourced from immuneACCESS, this table was stored by TCRdb with only in-frame sequences that have V and J called. A share of the clones is absent; for the studies checked, an unresolved V gene accounts for under half, and the remainder has no known explanation. V and J calls and clone size follow that table, whereas D and trimming were derived from the DNA. The sample has approximately 59,000 clones on record, under 90% of them singletons. The ten most abundant clones make up 4.7% of the sample.

CDR1 and CDR2 were assigned from the germline V gene (reference sequence) as LGHDT and YNNKEL. V and J lose 3 bases and 4 bases, and a span of 3 bases separates them. Inclusive of the bounding cysteine and phenylalanine, the CDR3 is 11 residues long. Just CDR3 DNA is preserved here, 33 bases in frame from base 1. A word on this clone: The antigen it recognizes is unknown. Per-base quality was not reported, and no clone a single base away is much larger than it.

This receptor was identified in a man between 40 and 49 years old with active COVID-19. The sequencing sample was made of peripheral blood. Here the chain combines TRBV3-1 (or the pseudogene TRBV3-2) and TRBJ2-5; the D gene cannot be named for sure. The CDR3 protein sequence reads: CASSQRETQYF. The DNA is TGTGCCAGCAGCCAGAGAGAGACCCAGTACTTC.